This T cell receptor beta chain was obtained from a study of vaccination and CD4 T cells after COVID-19. Sequencing of DNA taken from cultured CD4+ T cells relied on the Oncomine TCR Beta short-read assay. Cultures of CD4+ T cells served as the source for extracting genomic DNA. TCRdb itself ran the PCR reads through MiXCR, one entry per CDR3 protein. The sample carries about 7,800 distinct CDR3 sequences, around two fifths recorded once. As regards this clonotype: Its antigen is not identified.

Treatment here: roughly 10-day PBMC culture with coronavirus spike peptide pools or control peptides (ViraFEST assay). Pre-COVID-19 pandemic sampling (2011-2018) yielded the unexposed donor's CD4+ T cells. The V and J ends lost 3 bases and 2 bases respectively, with 10 bases between them. The V gene's germline CDR1 is LNHDA and CDR2 SQIVND (reference sequence). The CDR3 consists of 14 residues. This chain links TRBV19 with TRBJ2-5, with D perhaps being TRBD1 or TRBD2 (5 bases each). The sequencing input was CD4+ T cells from blood, cultured in vitro. The source of this sequence is a human donor in good health. The CDR3 DNA reads as TGTGCCAGTAGTATCCGGGGCCGACAAGAGACCCAGTACTTC. Translating it yields CASSIRGRQETQYF.